The 22 T cell receptor beta chains reported below all come from one sample, sequenced in a study of molecular identifiers for immune sequencing clone quantification. Via MiXCR, TCRdb re-called the PCR reads, giving one row per CDR3 protein. The sample consists of 350,000 or so distinct CDR3 sequences, about a fifth of them appearing once. The sample was naive CD8+ T cells from blood, with Jurkat cell RNA spiked in. Sample subset: FACS-sorted CD8+CD4-CCR7+CD45RA+ naive T cells. The origin of the receptors is a human donor in good health. Some libraries in this study had Jurkat cell RNA spiked in.

The chain employs TRBV28 and TRBJ2-7, with a weak D call TRBD2 (6 bases). Per the germline V gene, CDR1 is MDHEN and CDR2 is SYDVKM. CDR3 length: 15 amino acids. Trimming cost V 6 bases and J 2 bases, with 17 bases left between them. CDR3 sequence reads: CASSPRGGLTYEQYF. DNA for the CDR3: TGTGCCAGCAGCCCACGGGGAGGACTGACCTACGAGCAGTACTTC.

This clonotype was counted many times. The rearrangement joins TRBV10-2 to TRBJ2-5; D gene unclear. This CDR3 has 14 amino acids. Per the germline V gene, CDR1 is WSHSY and CDR2 is SAAADI. V was clipped by 2 bases and J by 0 bases, with 7 bases between them. CDR3 in amino acids: CASSERRDQETQYF. The DNA for the CDR3 is TGCGCCAGCAGTGAGAGGAGAGACCAAGAGACCCAGTACTTC.

This clonotype was counted a few times. The genes are TRBV11-2 and TRBJ2-1; no clear D gene. V was clipped by 1 base and J by 1 base, with 11 bases between them. The germline CDR1 and CDR2 sequences are SGHAT and FQNNGV. CDR3 length: 16 amino acids. This chain's CDR3 is CASSLGPRLSYNEQFF. CDR3 DNA: TGTGCCAGCAGCTTAGGGCCCCGACTTTCCTACAATGAGCAGTTCTTC.

Remarks on this clonotype: A much larger clone sits a single nucleotide away, making a read error possible. CDR3 nucleotides: TGTGCCAGCAGCCTGGGCCTTTCTCTGGGGAAGCAGTACTTC. Its translation is CASSLGLSLGKQYF. The chain couples TRBV7-6 to TRBJ2-7; D call uncertain. Trimming left V 5 bases short and J 8 bases short, with 19 bases between. Germline V gives CDR1 SGHVS, CDR2 FNYEAQ. The CDR3 totals 14 residues. Looking up the rest from reference TRBV7-6 and TRBJ2-7 gives the full variable domain: GAGVSQSPRYKVTKRGQDVALRCDPISGHVSLYWYRQALGQGPEFLTYFNYEAQQDKSGLPNDRFSAERPEGSISTLTIQRTEQRDSAMYRCASSLGLSLGKQYFGPGTRLTVT.

This clonotype was recorded at least ten times. V usage is TRBV19 and J usage is TRBJ2-3, with D possibly TRBD1 on 5 matching bases. Trimming stripped 10 bases from V and 2 bases from J, with 13 bases between. Germline V CDR1 and CDR2: LNHDA, SQIVND (reference sequence). The CDR3 is made up of 13 amino acids. CDR3 loop: CATAGGHTDTQYF. CDR3 bases: TGTGCCACCGCCGGCGGACACACAGATACGCAGTATTTT.

This clonotype turned up a few times. The chain links TRBV27 to TRBJ2-7; 9 nucleotides agree with TRBD1. Germline lookup yields CDR1 MNHEY and CDR2 SMNVEV (reference sequence). This CDR3 comprises 14 residues. The J segment lost 4 bases and the V segment lost 6 bases, leaving 7 bases of the junction unmatched. The CDR3, as DNA: TGTGCCAGCAGATCCGGGACAGGGTATTACGAGCAGTACTTC. Protein sequence: CASRSGTGYYEQYF.

This clonotype has a handful of counts. This rearrangement joins TRBV19 to TRBJ2-2, with D possibly matching TRBD2 (5 bases). There are 15 residues in the CDR3. Germline loops: CDR1 LNHDA, CDR2 SQIVND (reference sequence). The V gene lost 3 bases and the J gene lost 1 base, with 9 bases spanning the gap. CDR3 nucleotide sequence: TGTGCCAGTAGTATCAGTGGGAGGAACACCGGGGAGCTGTTTTTT. As protein: CASSISGRNTGELFF.

About this clonotype: This may be a read error, as it is one base from a much larger clone. The V gene is TRBV6-2 or TRBV6-3, the J gene TRBJ2-1, with D unresolved. Per the germline V gene, CDR1 is MNHEY and CDR2 is SVGEGT. CDR3 length equals 12 residues. CDR3 loop: CASSFTGNERFF. As DNA, the CDR3 is TGTGCCAGCAGTTTTACGGGCAATGAGCGGTTCTTC.

This clonotype was detected only once. This could be a read error, since a much larger clone is one nucleotide away. The V and J genes are TRBV12-3 or TRBV12-4 and TRBJ2-1, with D perhaps TRBD1 or TRBD2 (6 bases each). The ends were cut back, 5 bases at V and 4 bases at J, with 21 bases in the middle. The CDR3 loop spans 17 amino acids. CDR3 DNA sequence: TGTGCCAGCAGTCCCTATAAGGGGGGCCAGATTTACAATGAGCAGTTCTTC. Residues: CASSPYKGGQIYNEQFF.

This clonotype was seen ten or more times. The J gene is TRBJ1-1, the V gene TRBV29-1; no firm D call. CDR3 length: 13 amino acids. Germline V gene data show CDR1 as SQVTM and CDR2 as ANQGSEA. V lost 4 bases, J lost 4 bases, and 13 bases lay in between. The CDR3 here is CSVVGGAVTEAFF. The CDR3 DNA follows: TGCAGCGTTGTTGGCGGAGCGGTCACTGAAGCTTTCTTT.

In its sample, this clonotype was seen many times. The V gene is TRBV7-9, the J gene TRBJ2-1, with a possible D match to TRBD2 (6 bases). The CDR3 totals 18 residues. Between the trimmed V and J ends, which lost 4 bases and 9 bases, there was a span of 28 bases. Germline CDR1 and CDR2: SEHNR and FQNEAQ (reference sequence). DNA for the CDR3: TGTGCCAGCAGCTCAACCTCGCGGGGACTCCCCCTGTTCGTTGAGCAGTTCTTC. The encoded protein is CASSSTSRGLPLFVEQFF.

This clonotype was picked up many times. The V and J genes are TRBV2 and TRBJ1-4, with a weak D call TRBD1 (6 bases). Germline V gene lookup returns CDR1 SNHLY and CDR2 FYNNEI. Trimming left V 4 bases short and J 5 bases short, with 14 bases between. The CDR3 extends over 15 amino acids. The CDR3 coding sequence is TGTGCCAGCAGTGCCGAAGGGACAAGAAATGAAAAACTGTTTTTT. This sequence encodes CASSAEGTRNEKLFF.

As regards this clonotype: A much larger clone differs from this one at a single base, so this may be a read error. The CDR3 protein is CSVVREAGELFF. CDR3 nucleotide sequence: TGCAGCGTTGTTCGGGAAGCCGGGGAGCTGTTTTTT. The gene calls are TRBV29-1 and TRBJ2-2; a possible D gene is TRBD2 (5 bases). The CDR3 length is 12 residues. Germline loops: CDR1 SQVTM, CDR2 ANQGSEA. V lost 4 bases to trimming and J lost 6 bases, with 9 bases between them.

With regard to this clonotype: An end of the junction differs from the germline gene, which may be a read error. This rearrangement joins TRBV6-2 or TRBV6-3 to TRBJ2-1; 7 positions match TRBD1. The CDR3 runs 15 residues. Germline V CDR1 and CDR2: MNHEY, SVGEGT. The CDR3 reads CASSVTGSSYSEQFF. The CDR3 region has the DNA TGTGCCAGCAGTGTGACAGGGTCCTCCTACAGTGAGCAGTTCTTC.

This chain joins TRBV11-2 and TRBJ2-7, with D possibly TRBD1 on 6 matching bases. This CDR3 comprises 14 residues. Trimming removed 5 bases from V and 3 bases from J, with 14 bases in between. Germline V CDR1 and CDR2: SGHAT, FQNNGV. The CDR3 sequence: CASSPLQGNYEQYF. The CDR3 bases are TGTGCCAGCAGCCCCTTACAGGGAAACTACGAGCAGTACTTC.

Note on this clonotype: A much larger clone lies a single base off, so this may be a read error. The gene calls are TRBV13 and TRBJ1-2; D is uncertain. Germline V CDR1 and CDR2: PRHDT, FYEKMQ (reference sequence). CDR3 size: 14 residues. DNA for the CDR3: TGTGCCAGCAGCCCGCCATATAGAGTGGATGGCTTCACCTTC. Translated, it gives CASSPPYRVDGFTF.

This clonotype was seen many times. CDR3 residues: CASSQVAGPPEQYF. The CDR3 DNA sequence: TGCGCCAGCAGCCAAGTGGCAGGCCCACCCGAGCAGTACTTC. V and J are TRBV4-1 and TRBJ2-7; D is ambiguous. The germline CDR1 and CDR2 sequences are MGHRA and YSYEKL. The CDR3 sequence is 14 residues long. The V end lost 1 base, the J end lost 6 bases, and 13 bases lay between the germline ends.

This chain connects TRBV4-1 to TRBJ2-5; tentatively, D is TRBD2 (6 bases). The CDR3 contains 16 residues. Between the trimmed V and J ends, which lost 4 bases and 2 bases, there was a span of 17 bases. The germline gives CDR1 MGHRA, CDR2 YSYEKL. CDR3 protein: CASSRWDSSTQETQYF. In DNA form, the CDR3 reads TGCGCCAGCAGCCGCTGGGACTCCTCGACTCAAGAGACCCAGTACTTC.

This clonotype was observed many times. The chain has TRBV7-9 and TRBJ2-3; unclear D gene. There are 15 residues in the CDR3. V shed 4 bases and J shed 0 bases, with 11 bases lying between them. In germline, CDR1 is SEHNR, CDR2 FQNEAQ (reference sequence). The CDR3 bases are TGTGCCAGCAGCTCTTTCGGGCGTAGCACAGATACGCAGTATTTT. Its translation: CASSSFGRSTDTQYF. Full variable domain (outside the CDR3, taken from reference TRBV7-9 and TRBJ2-3): DTGVSQNPRHKITKRGQNVTFRCDPISEHNRLYWYRQTLGQGPEFLTYFQNEAQLEKSRLLSDRFSAERPKGSFSTLEIQRTEQGDSAMYLCASSSFGRSTDTQYFGPGTRLTVL.

With respect to this clonotype: A much more abundant neighbour one base away suggests this may be a read error. As the CDR3 is not closed by the conserved phenylalanine or tryptophan, this likely results from a read error. V and J are TRBV30 and TRBJ2-7; D not certain. CDR1 GTSNPN and CDR2 SVGIG come from the germline V gene (reference sequence). The V end was cut by 3 bases, the J end by 6 bases, with 9 bases between. This CDR3 region has 11 residues. DNA of the CDR3: TGTGCCTGGAGCGCCGGCGGCGAGCAGTACCTC. Translating gives CAWSAGGEQYL.

The table lists this clonotype with many counts. V is TRBV9 and J is TRBJ2-7, with 8 bases fitting TRBD1. CDR3 length: 15 residues. The germline V gene has CDR1 SGDLS and CDR2 YYNGEE. V trimming: 0 bases; J trimming: 5 bases; junction bases outside the gene matches: 7. The CDR3 sequence is CASSVGGQVGHEQYF. As DNA, the CDR3 is TGTGCCAGCAGCGTAGGGGGACAGGTTGGGCACGAGCAGTACTTC.

This clonotype has at least ten counts. The chain combines TRBV4-1 with TRBJ1-1; TRBD1 agrees at 8 bases. The CDR3 contains 15 residues. Germline CDR1 reads MGHRA; CDR2 reads YSYEKL. J gave up 4 bases and V 3 bases, and 7 bases lay outside the gene matches. This CDR3 reads CASSHKTTGVTEAFF. For the CDR3, the DNA is TGCGCCAGCAGCCATAAGACGACAGGGGTCACTGAAGCTTTCTTT.